This entry lists 3 T cell receptor beta chains sequenced from one sample in a study of Ad26.COV2.S vaccination and SARS-CoV-2 variants. Regarding treatment: over 15 received Ad26.COV2.S at low or high dose, single or two shots; 5 received placebo; per-sample allocation not given. Vaccine and placebo recipients were sampled on day 63 after the first injection. Some clones are missing from TCRdb's copy, which holds only in-frame ones; the method was immunoSEQ multiplex PCR. The table has over 400,000 clones, less than 95% seen once; the top ten hold less than 5.5%. The specimen was peripheral blood, collected in a trial of Ad26.COV2.S vaccine versus placebo. The receptors stem from a person aged 18-60 years who received the Ad26.COV2.S COVID-19 vaccine or a placebo.

Only a few counts were recorded for this clone. J is TRBJ1-2 and V is TRBV19; the D is unclear. The CDR3 extends over 13 amino acids. The V gene's germline CDR1 is LNHDA and CDR2 SQIVND (reference sequence). Trimming shortened V by 7 bases and J by 4 bases, and 13 bases separated the two germline ends. CDR3 DNA: TGTGCCAGTATTACGACACCCGGCTATGGCTACACCTTC. Residues: CASITTPGYGYTF.

This chain joins TRBV28 and TRBJ1-1; D gene unclear. The CDR3 is 14 amino acids. V was pared by 11 bases and J by 1 base, with 17 bases between. CDR1 is MDHEN, CDR2 SYDVKM, per germline. As DNA, the CDR3 is TGTGCCGCGTTGGGAGTTACTCAGAACACTGAAGCTTTCTTT. Its protein is CAALGVTQNTEAFF.

The chain links TRBV3-1 (or the pseudogene TRBV3-2) to TRBJ2-7; perhaps TRBD2 as D (5 bases). CDR1 is LGHDT, CDR2 YNNKEL, per germline (reference sequence). The CDR3 covers 13 residues. The V end lost 4 bases, the J end lost 4 bases, and 11 bases lay between the germline ends. CDR3 sequence reads: CASSPGLGYEQYF. The CDR3 DNA sequence: TGTGCCAGCAGCCCAGGACTGGGTTACGAGCAGTACTTC.